Sequencing of this T cell receptor beta chain was carried out in a study of technical replicates of blood from a handful of donors. Germline V lookup: CDR1 SNHLY, CDR2 FYNNEI. This CDR3 has 12 residues. V lost 10 bases and J lost 8; bases outside the gene matches: 6. Assay: immunoSEQ multiplex PCR; the TCRdb copy retains only in-frame clones and omits some. In the table there are roughly 80,000 clones, around 92% of which are singletons. The chain couples TRBV2 to TRBJ1-5; 9 bases are shared with TRBD1. Sequenced: T cells isolated from PBMCs. This clonotype originated in a human donor in good health. The chain's CDR3 is CATTGGGEPQHF. Here the CDR3 DNA reads TGTGCCACAACAGGGGGCGGGGAGCCCCAGCATTTT.